This entry describes one T cell receptor beta chain. The data derive from a study of blood T cell repertoires in COVID-19. Germline CDR1 and CDR2: SEHNR and FQNEAQ (reference sequence). CDR3 length equals 16 residues. V dropped 4 bases and J dropped 5; count of bases not matched to a gene: 5. Libraries were prepared by immunoSEQ multiplex PCR; TCRdb keeps only in-frame clonotypes and omits some of them. The table has 150,000 or so clones, roughly 90% seen once. This receptor was obtained from a man aged 45-60 years with acute or convalescent COVID-19. Sequenced: peripheral blood. This chain joins TRBV7-9 and TRBJ2-2; 12 nucleotides align to TRBD2. CDR3 in DNA: TGTGCCAGCAGCTCTCCGACTAGCGGGAGTACCGGGGAGCTGTTTTTT. Translation gives CASSSPTSGSTGELFF.